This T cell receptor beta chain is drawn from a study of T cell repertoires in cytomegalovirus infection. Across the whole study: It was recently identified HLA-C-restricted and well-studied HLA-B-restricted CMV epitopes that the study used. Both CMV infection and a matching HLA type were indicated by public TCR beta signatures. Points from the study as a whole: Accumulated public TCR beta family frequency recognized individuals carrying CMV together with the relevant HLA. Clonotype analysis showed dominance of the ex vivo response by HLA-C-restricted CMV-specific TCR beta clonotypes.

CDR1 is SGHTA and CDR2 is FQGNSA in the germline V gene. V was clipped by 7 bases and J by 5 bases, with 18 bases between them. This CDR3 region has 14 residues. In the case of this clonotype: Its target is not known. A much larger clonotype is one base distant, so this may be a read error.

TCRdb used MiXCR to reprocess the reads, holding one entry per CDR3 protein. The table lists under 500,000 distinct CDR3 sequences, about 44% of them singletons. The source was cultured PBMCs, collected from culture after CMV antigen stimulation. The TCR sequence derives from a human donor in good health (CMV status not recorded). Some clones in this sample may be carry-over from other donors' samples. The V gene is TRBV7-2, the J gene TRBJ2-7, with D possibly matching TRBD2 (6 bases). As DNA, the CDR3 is TGTGCCAGCACTTCGGGACTGGGTATCGACGAGCAGTACTTC. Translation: CASTSGLGIDEQYF.